The TCR beta chain described here comes from a study of beta chain features in type 1 diabetes. This clone has more than one count but fewer than ten. What it binds is not known. Within the sample, other DNA sequences also encode this same CDR3. The sequenced template was cDNA made from the entire isolated RNA. Data came from immunoSEQ multiplex PCR; TCRdb stores just in-frame clones and leaves some out. Of under 950,000 clones listed, about a sixth were seen once; the top ten hold 0.023%. Study results and limitations: PCR might favor shorter templates, equally in patients and controls. There was a moderate but significant shortening of TCRB CDR3s in all four CD4+ subsets of Type 1 diabetes patients. Highly expressing activated T cells could be over-counted with a cDNA template.

The CDR3 runs to 13 residues. Trimming stripped 0 bases from V and 3 bases from J, with 3 bases between. Germline V gives CDR1 SGHDN, CDR2 FVKESK. The material sequenced was naive CD4+ T cells from blood. The TCR sequence derives from a woman between 18 and 30 years old in good health. The chain carries TRBV14 and TRBJ2-1; D remains ambiguous. CDR3 protein: CASSQDRYNEQFF. For the CDR3, the DNA is TGTGCCAGCAGCCAAGATCGCTACAATGAGCAGTTCTTC.